The next 25 T cell receptor beta chains were all read from a single sample in a study of blood T cell dynamics during melanoma immunotherapy. Time point indicated: week 3, after first cycle of checkpoint inhibitor. Libraries were prepared by immunoSEQ multiplex PCR; TCRdb keeps only in-frame clonotypes and omits some of them. The sample shows 9,600 or so clones, 85% to 90% of them seen only once. The sequencing here drew on blood, taken from a patient treated with checkpoint blockade. The source of these receptors is a human donor with melanoma.

This clone was observed a handful of times. This chain uses TRBV29-1 with TRBJ1-5; a possible D gene is TRBD1 (6 bases). Trimming shortened V by 4 bases and J by 3 bases, and 10 bases separated the two germline ends. The CDR3 is made up of 13 amino acids. The germline V gene has CDR1 SQVTM and CDR2 ANQGSEA. Here the CDR3 reads CSVGGQVNQPQHF. The CDR3 nucleotides read TGCAGCGTTGGGGGGCAGGTCAATCAGCCCCAGCATTTT. The entire variable domain, with the rest obtained from reference TRBV29-1 and TRBJ1-5, is as follows: SAVISQKPSRDICQRGTSLTIQCQVDSQVTMMFWYRQQPGQSLTLIATANQGSEATYESGFVIDKFPISRPNLTFSTLTVSNMSPEDSSIYLCSVGGQVNQPQHFGDGTRLSIL.

The rearrangement links TRBV2 to TRBJ2-1; D is undetermined. This CDR3 has 11 amino acids. Trimming shortened V by 9 bases and J by 4 bases, and 7 bases separated the two germline ends. Looked up from germline, CDR1 is SNHLY and CDR2 is FYNNEI. For the CDR3, the DNA is TGTGCCAGTAAAGAGTACAATGAGCAGTTCTTC. It yields the protein CASKEYNEQFF.

V usage is TRBV30 and J usage is TRBJ1-5; tentative D call: TRBD1 (5 bases). CDR3 length: 12 residues. The ends were cut back, 5 bases at V and 10 bases at J, with 15 bases in the middle. Looked up from germline, CDR1 is GTSNPN and CDR2 is SVGIG (reference sequence). CDR3 residues: CAWGDWGSPQHF. The CDR3 nucleotides are TGTGCCTGGGGGGATTGGGGGAGCCCCCAGCATTTT. Complete variable domain (other parts from reference TRBV30 and TRBJ1-5): SQTIHQWPATLVQPVGSPLSLECTVEGTSNPNLYWYRQAAGRGLQLLFYSVGIGQISSEVPQNLSASRPQDRQFILSSKKLLLSDSGFYLCAWGDWGSPQHFGDGTRLSIL.

V usage is TRBV4-3 and J usage is TRBJ2-1; a possible D gene is TRBD2 (6 bases). With 0 bases removed from V and 0 bases from J, the gap between germline ends came to 9 bases. The CDR3 covers 16 residues. Germline CDR1 is LGHNA and CDR2 is YSLEER. The CDR3 protein is CASSQDLGGSYNEQFF. The DNA of the CDR3 is TGCGCCAGCAGCCAAGATCTCGGGGGCTCCTACAATGAGCAGTTCTTC.

The V and J genes are TRBV4-1 and TRBJ1-2; 8 positions agree with TRBD1. The V gene's germline CDR1 is MGHRA and CDR2 YSYEKL. The trim removed 1 base at V and 4 bases at J, leaving 8 bases unmatched. CDR3 size: 16 residues. The chain's CDR3 is CASSQVSADRGYGYTF. DNA for the CDR3: TGCGCCAGCAGCCAAGTAAGTGCTGACAGGGGCTATGGCTACACCTTC.

The gene calls are TRBV9 and TRBJ2-2; a possible D gene is TRBD1 (5 bases). The V end lost 1 base, the J end lost 0 bases, and 7 bases lay between the germline ends. Germline V lookup: CDR1 SGDLS, CDR2 YYNGEE. CDR3 size: 15 residues. CDR3 region: CASSVRTTNTGELFF. The CDR3 bases are TGTGCCAGCAGCGTAAGGACAACGAACACCGGGGAGCTGTTTTTT. Using reference TRBV9 and TRBJ2-2 for the parts outside the CDR3, the full variable domain is DSGVTQTPKHLITATGQRVTLRCSPRSGDLSVYWYQQSLDQGLQFLIQYYNGEERAKGNILERFSAQQFPDLHSELNLSSLELGDSALYFCASSVRTTNTGELFFGEGSRLTVL.

The chain recombines TRBV5-6 with TRBJ2-3; D gene unclear. CDR1 is SGHDT, CDR2 YYEEEE, per germline. CDR3 size: 15 residues. Trimming left V 2 bases short and J 2 bases short, with 12 bases between. The CDR3 is CASSFLLDYTDTQYF. CDR3 DNA sequence: TGTGCCAGCAGCTTTTTACTGGATTACACAGATACGCAGTATTTT.

The J gene is TRBJ2-3, the V gene TRBV5-1; D is perhaps TRBD1 (5 bases). The CDR3 is 14 residues long. In germline, CDR1 is SGHRS, CDR2 YFSETQ. The ends were cut back, 5 bases at V and 3 bases at J, with 13 bases in the middle. The CDR3 sequence: CASSYNDRTDTQYF. The DNA of the CDR3 is TGCGCCAGCAGTTACAACGACAGAACAGATACGCAGTATTTT.

The V call is TRBV5-6, the J call TRBJ1-2; no definite D call. Germline CDR1 is SGHDT and CDR2 is YYEEEE. The CDR3 contains 13 residues. V dropped 0 bases and J dropped 4 bases, with 7 bases sitting between them. The CDR3 sequence: CASSLGTFYGYTF. The CDR3 region has the DNA TGTGCCAGCAGCTTGGGGACCTTCTATGGCTACACCTTC.

This chain joins TRBV10-2 and TRBJ2-3; D not resolved. The V end was cut by 2 bases, the J end by 1 base, with 4 bases between. Germline CDR1 WSHSY, CDR2 SAAADI. The CDR3 contains 13 residues. The CDR3, as DNA: TGCGCCAGCAGTGAGGGCCGCACAGATACGCAGTATTTT. It encodes CASSEGRTDTQYF.

The CDR3 sequence is CASSFYGNQETQYF. CDR3 nucleotide sequence: TGTGCCAGCAGCTTTTACGGAAATCAAGAGACCCAGTACTTC. The V call is TRBV5-5, the J call TRBJ2-5; D unclear. The CDR3 sequence is 14 residues long. From germline, CDR1 is SGHKS and CDR2 YYEKEE (reference sequence). Trimming removed 2 bases at V and 2 bases at J, with 10 bases between. The full variable domain, completed using reference TRBV5-5 and TRBJ2-5, is DAGVTQSPTHLIKTRGQQVTLRCSPISGHKSVSWYQQVLGQGPQFIFQYYEKEERGRGNFPDRFSARQFPNYSSELNVNALLLGDSALYLCASSFYGNQETQYFGPGTRLLVL.

The chain carries TRBV5-1 and TRBJ2-7; the D is unclear. This CDR3 is built from 14 residues. V was pared by 1 base and J by 0 bases, with 8 bases between. The germline V gene has CDR1 SGHRS and CDR2 YFSETQ. The CDR3 DNA is TGCGCCAGCAGCTTGAAAGTAAGCTCCTACGAGCAGTACTTC. This sequence encodes CASSLKVSSYEQYF.

This clone has a single count. The chain carries TRBV4-3 and TRBJ2-7; 10 nucleotides agree with TRBD2. Per the germline V gene, CDR1 is LGHNA and CDR2 is YSLEER. The trim removed 1 base at V and 4 bases at J, leaving 10 bases unmatched. CDR3 length equals 17 residues. The CDR3 loop reads CASSQGIAGGSGYEQYF. As DNA, the CDR3 is TGCGCCAGCAGCCAAGGAATAGCGGGGGGATCTGGGTACGAGCAGTACTTC.

The CDR3 DNA reads as TGTGCCAGCAGCTTCCGGGACAGGGTTACCTATGGCTACACCTTC. Protein product: CASSFRDRVTYGYTF. The J gene is TRBJ1-2, the V gene TRBV5-6; TRBD1 aligns across 9 bases. The CDR3 contains 15 residues. The trim removed 2 bases at V and 4 bases at J, leaving 6 bases unmatched. Germline CDR1 and CDR2: SGHDT and YYEEEE.

This clone has just one count. V usage is TRBV19 and J usage is TRBJ2-1, with TRBD2 matching over 13 bases. The CDR3 totals 15 residues. V was pared by 8 bases and J by 7 bases, with 8 bases of the junction left unmatched. CDR1 is LNHDA, CDR2 SQIVND, per germline (reference sequence). The CDR3 here is CASRSGTSGTNEQFF. Written as DNA, the CDR3 is TGTGCCAGTCGGTCGGGGACTAGCGGGACGAATGAGCAGTTCTTC.

The V call is TRBV4-2, the J call TRBJ1-4; 11 nucleotides match TRBD1. V was pared by 4 bases and J by 10 bases, with 8 bases of the junction left unmatched. Germline CDR1 reads LGHNA; CDR2 reads YNFKEQ. This CDR3 spans 15 amino acids. The CDR3 DNA follows: TGTGCCAGCAGCCGAACTGGGACAGGGGGACGAAAACTGTTTTTT. This encodes CASSRTGTGGRKLFF.

The rearrangement links TRBV6-6 to TRBJ2-2; D perhaps matches TRBD2 (6 bases). V lost 2 bases and J 5 bases, leaving 12 bases between the germline ends. CDR3 length: 15 amino acids. Germline values: CDR1 MNHNY, CDR2 SVGAGI (reference sequence). Here the CDR3 DNA reads TGTGCCAGCAGTTACGGGGGGATAGTAACCGGGGAGCTGTTTTTT. It translates to CASSYGGIVTGELFF.

The chain combines TRBV4-3 with TRBJ1-4; D perhaps matches TRBD1 (5 bases). The germline gives CDR1 LGHNA, CDR2 YSLEER. This CDR3 contains 14 residues. V lost 1 base to trimming and J lost 8 bases, with 11 bases between them. The CDR3 protein is CASSQGRVGEKLFF. In nucleotides, the CDR3 is TGCGCCAGCAGCCAAGGCAGGGTTGGCGAAAAACTGTTTTTT.

This clone was seen only a few times. J is TRBJ1-1 and V is TRBV7-9; possible D gene TRBD1, 5 bases. Germline CDR1 and CDR2: SEHNR and FQNEAQ (reference sequence). The germline V and J ends were trimmed by 8 bases and 0 bases, with 7 bases remaining between them. The length of the CDR3 is 12 residues. Here the CDR3 DNA reads TGTGCCAGCGTAGGGGTGAACACTGAAGCTTTCTTT. Protein: CASVGVNTEAFF.

The chain combines TRBV9 with TRBJ2-3; D might be TRBD2 (6 bases). Germline V gene data show CDR1 as SGDLS and CDR2 as YYNGEE. The V gene lost 4 bases and the J gene lost 6 bases, with 21 bases spanning the gap. The CDR3 spans 16 residues. The CDR3 is CASSPLGRGYQDTQYF. Here the CDR3 DNA reads TGTGCCAGCAGCCCCCTCGGGCGGGGTTACCAGGATACGCAGTATTTT.

This sequence joins TRBV4-1 and TRBJ1-4; D might be TRBD1 (5 bases). Germline V gene sequence: CDR1 MGHRA, CDR2 YSYEKL. Trimming removed 0 bases from V and 8 bases from J, with 7 bases in between. The CDR3 has 13 residues. CDR3 nucleotide sequence: TGCGCCAGCAGCCAAGAAACAGGAGAAAAACTGTTTTTT. Its protein product is CASSQETGEKLFF.

The chain uses TRBV4-2 and TRBJ1-2; D not resolved. V was clipped by 1 base and J by 0 bases, with 15 bases between them. This CDR3 is 17 amino acids long. Germline CDR1 reads LGHNA; CDR2 reads YNFKEQ. The CDR3 loop is CASSQVVSGNPNYGYTF. The CDR3 DNA reads as TGTGCCAGCAGCCAAGTAGTCAGCGGAAATCCTAACTATGGCTACACCTTC.

The chain joins TRBV5-1 to TRBJ2-5, with unresolved D. Germline CDR1 reads SGHRS; CDR2 reads YFSETQ. V lost 0 bases and J lost 4, with 7 bases in between. The CDR3 contains 13 residues. CDR3 loop: CASSLDRAETQYF. In nucleotides, the CDR3 is TGCGCCAGCAGCTTGGATAGGGCAGAGACCCAGTACTTC. Complete variable domain (other parts from reference TRBV5-1 and TRBJ2-5): KAGVTQTPRYLIKTRGQQVTLSCSPISGHRSVSWYQQTPGQGLQFLFEYFSETQRNKGNFPGRFSGRQFSNSRSEMNVSTLELGDSALYLCASSLDRAETQYFGPGTRLLVL.

The chain is built from TRBV29-1 and TRBJ2-1; 10 bases are shared with TRBD1. CDR1 SQVTM and CDR2 ANQGSEA come from the germline V gene. The V and J ends lost 2 bases and 9 bases, in that order; junction bases with no gene match: 7. The CDR3 contains 14 residues. CDR3 sequence reads: CSVERGQGSGEQFF. The CDR3 DNA reads TGCAGCGTTGAAAGGGGACAGGGGTCCGGTGAGCAGTTCTTC.

This clone has a single count. J is TRBJ2-5 and V is TRBV7-2, with TRBD1 as a possible D gene (6 bases). Germline V gene sequence: CDR1 SGHTA, CDR2 FQGNSA. The CDR3 is 13 amino acids. V lost 5 bases to trimming and J lost 8 bases, with 15 bases between them. The CDR3 loop reads CASSRFPGETQYF. The CDR3 DNA is TGTGCCAGCAGCCGTTTTCCAGGGGAAACCCAGTACTTC.